The clone carrying this T cell receptor beta chain is a singleton in its sample. Its antigen is still unknown. This record belongs to a study of T cell responses to AZD1222 COVID-19 vaccine. Study-wide results and caveats: Spike-specific TCR repertoires showed rising breadth and depth after two AZD1222 doses. Donors in the cohort were predominantly white British and more often female, and clonal diversity was possibly underestimated.

Using immunoSEQ multiplex PCR, the repertoire was profiled, and TCRdb retains in-frame clones only, with some absent. The table has about 86,000 clones, roughly 87% seen once. This sequence was found in an adult in good health. The sample was peripheral blood, taken on day 0 of AZD1222 vaccination.

CDR3 bases: TGTGCCACCAGCAGGGATGCCTTGTTCCGGGACAGGGGCACAGATACGCAGTATTTT. Protein product: CATSRDALFRDRGTDTQYF. This chain connects TRBV15 to TRBJ2-3, with 9 bases that match TRBD1. The germline V gene has CDR1 LNHNV and CDR2 YYDKDF (reference sequence). Trimming at V came to 3 bases and at J to 1 base, leaving 14 bases not matched to a gene. CDR3 length equals 19 residues. The variable domain in full, completed from reference TRBV15 and TRBJ2-3, reads DAMVIQNPRYQVTQFGKPVTLSCSQTLNHNVMYWYQQKSSQAPKLLFHYYDKDFNNEADTPDNFQSRRPNTSFCFLDIRSPGLGDTAMYLCATSRDALFRDRGTDTQYFGPGTRLTVL.